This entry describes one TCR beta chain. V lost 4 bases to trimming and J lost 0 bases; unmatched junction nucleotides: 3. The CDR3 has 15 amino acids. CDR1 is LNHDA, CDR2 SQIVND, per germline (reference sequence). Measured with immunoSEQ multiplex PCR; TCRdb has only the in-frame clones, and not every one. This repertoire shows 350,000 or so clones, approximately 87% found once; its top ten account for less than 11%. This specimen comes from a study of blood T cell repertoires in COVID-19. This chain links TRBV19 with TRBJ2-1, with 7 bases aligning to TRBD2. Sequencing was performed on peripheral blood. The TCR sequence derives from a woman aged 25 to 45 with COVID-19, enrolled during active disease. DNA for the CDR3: TGTGCCAGTAGTACCCTAGCGGTCTCCTACAATGAGCAGTTCTTC. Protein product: CASSTLAVSYNEQFF.